The rows below give T cell receptor beta chains drawn from one sample of a study of CD8+ T cells in alopecia areata. This table comes from immunoSEQ multiplex PCR, and its TCRdb copy is limited to in-frame clones, with some not included. The sample consists of roughly 12,000 clones, 65% to 70% of them appearing once. Sequencing used skin, obtained at week 4, from a patient treated with tofacitinib. Receptors originate from a human donor with alopecia areata. Both conserved end residues are trimmed from each CDR3. Not every row has a clone size; where given, it reads once, few, many or a size class.

j_call v_call clone_size cdr3_aa
TRBJ1-1 TRBV11-2 few ASSLGPGQEAF
TRBJ2-5 TRBV28 few ASSLYTASGEETQY
TRBJ2-1 TRBV11-2 . ASIEGGGAAYNEQF
TRBJ1-6 TRBV27 . ASSLRPQGSSYNSPLH
TRBJ1-2 TRBV11-2 . ASTTGGHRAENYGYT
TRBJ2-5 TRBV2 . ASSPRGQAQY
TRBJ1-1 TRBV25-1 . ASRSDTSGKAF
TRBJ2-5 TRBV4-1 . ASSQGLREETQY
TRBJ2-7 TRBV5-1 . ASSLHASSYEQY
TRBJ1-2 TRBV11-1 . ASSPSPNYGYT
TRBJ1-6 TRBV6-6 few ASRSPGQLYNSPLH
TRBJ1-2 TRBV7-2 . ASSLVGTLYGYT
TRBJ1-6 TRBV14 . ASSPGQAPYNSPLH
TRBJ2-1 TRBV7-8 . ASSVSIGGVNEQF
TRBJ1-6 TRBV11-1 . ASAGEGNSPLH
TRBJ2-5 TRBV6-5 . ASSRRPQETQY
TRBJ1-2 TRBV5-1 few ASSLEGQDGGYT
TRBJ1-5 TRBV2 . ASSVERGNQPQH
TRBJ2-5 TRBV10-3 . AISDPRGLAGYQETQY
TRBJ2-5 TRBV2 . ASMGGMQETQY
TRBJ1-1 TRBV11-2 . ASSYRTGPTEAF
TRBJ2-7 TRBV14 . ASSQVSGSYEQY
TRBJ2-7 TRBV28 . ASSSMTGSYEQY
TRBJ1-2 TRBV29-1 once SVGDQGRRYGYT
TRBJ1-5 TRBV5-8 . ASSRDTGFNQPQH
TRBJ2-5 TRBV11-3 few ASSVSRDRGQETQY
TRBJ2-7 TRBV27 few AGFQTWTGEDEQY
TRBJ2-7 TRBV7-8 . ASSLARHPKAGEQY
TRBJ1-5 TRBV5-4 . ASSPEPDGPQH
TRBJ2-1 TRBV7-8 . ASSFDRANEQF
TRBJ2-2 TRBV5-8 . ASSRSWTVTGELF
TRBJ2-7 TRBV9 few ASSVESGLEQY
TRBJ2-4 TRBV4-2 few ASSEGLGTGENIQY
TRBJ2-5 TRBV6-1 . ASSELAGIQETQY
TRBJ2-5 TRBV6-6 few ASSPSGWETQY
TRBJ1-5 TRBV7-9 . ASSFIPSDRGPNQPQH
TRBJ2-7 TRBV19 . ASRPIGAATYEQY
TRBJ2-7 TRBV10-1 . ASSAGAWSSYEQY
TRBJ2-5 TRBV11-3 . ASSLAPGWEQY
TRBJ2-1 TRBV19 few ASSYGAGNEQF
TRBJ1-5 TRBV6-6 few ASSLQQNQPQH
TRBJ1-5 TRBV28 . ASSQTGNQPQH